The entry below gives a single T cell receptor beta chain sequence along with its context. As yet, its antigen is unknown. From the 5' RACE reads, TCRdb called clonotypes with MiXCR, one entry per CDR3 protein. Of fewer than 300,000 distinct CDR3 sequences listed, 16% are singletons. J was trimmed by 2 bases and V by 3 bases; bases with no gene match: 5. The CDR3 totals 15 residues. Looked up from germline, CDR1 is SGHDT and CDR2 is YYEEEE. This sample stems from a study of T-cell memory formation after mild COVID-19. Study as a whole: The TCR clusters were mostly specific to one donor.

Study-wide findings and caveats: Contracting CD4+ clones sat mainly in CM and EM; CD8+ in EMRA. Contracting clones from day 15 to 85 had balanced CD4/CD8; later expanders favoured CD4+.

The J gene is TRBJ2-7, the V gene TRBV5-6, with 10 bases that match TRBD1. The sequenced sample was PBMCs or a T cell subset sorted from them (not recorded which). This receptor was obtained from a man between 18 and 35 years old who had mild COVID-19 (a few samples of this study predate the infection). Cell type and time point are not known. The DNA for the CDR3 is TGTGCCAGCAGCTCCGGGACAGGGGACACCTACGAGCAGTACTTC. It translates to CASSSGTGDTYEQYF.